A selection of T cell receptor beta chains follows, all from one sample in a study of cytomegalovirus exposure and HLA in healthy donors. Clones were read by immunoSEQ multiplex PCR, and TCRdb kept only the in-frame ones, dropping some. Among roughly 270,000 clones listed, roughly 90% were seen once. Sequenced material: PBMCs. These receptors all come from a woman between 18 and 29 years old in good health and CMV-seronegative. Each CDR3 is given with its conserved first and last residue. Fields, in order: CDR3 protein, CDR3 DNA, J gene, clone size, D gene, V gene. The D gene is left open where the match is weak. The size entry is marked missing in some rows and otherwise reads once, few, many or a size class.

cdr3_aa: CASSLRSPSSYNEQFF; cdr3_nt: TGTGCCAGCAGTTTACGGAGTCCCAGCTCCTACAATGAGCAGTTCTTC; j_call: TRBJ2-1; clone_size: -; d_call: -; v_call: TRBV28
cdr3_aa: CASSLRPTGFDTGELFF; cdr3_nt: TGTGCCAGCAGCTTAAGGCCCACGGGATTCGACACCGGGGAGCTGTTTTTT; j_call: TRBJ2-2; clone_size: -; d_call: -; v_call: TRBV7-3
cdr3_aa: CASSFSASLTEAFF; cdr3_nt: TGTGCCAGCAGCTTTAGCGCAAGCCTAACTGAAGCTTTCTTT; j_call: TRBJ1-1; clone_size: once; d_call: -; v_call: TRBV11-1
cdr3_aa: CASSHGNDYGYTF; cdr3_nt: TGTGCCAGCAGCCACGGGAATGACTATGGCTACACCTTC; j_call: TRBJ1-2; clone_size: -; d_call: -; v_call: TRBV14
cdr3_aa: CASSLYRTSGHTGELFF; cdr3_nt: TGTGCCAGCAGTTTATACAGGACTAGCGGACACACCGGGGAGCTGTTTTTT; j_call: TRBJ2-2; clone_size: -; d_call: TRBD2; v_call: TRBV28
cdr3_aa: CASSTSGRDTGELFF; cdr3_nt: TGTGCCAGCAGTACAAGCGGGAGGGACACCGGGGAGCTGTTTTTT; j_call: TRBJ2-2; clone_size: -; d_call: TRBD2; v_call: TRBV7-3
cdr3_aa: CASTSTPLYEQYF; cdr3_nt: TGTGCCAGCACCTCGACACCCCTCTACGAGCAGTACTTC; j_call: TRBJ2-7; clone_size: -; d_call: -; v_call: TRBV28
cdr3_aa: CASSGTNSPYEQYF; cdr3_nt: TGTGCCAGTAGTGGGACAAACTCACCCTACGAGCAGTACTTC; j_call: TRBJ2-7; clone_size: -; d_call: -; v_call: TRBV19
cdr3_aa: CASSQVGTGLYEQYF; cdr3_nt: TGCGCCAGCAGCCAAGTAGGGACAGGACTCTACGAGCAGTACTTC; j_call: TRBJ2-7; clone_size: -; d_call: TRBD1; v_call: TRBV4-1
cdr3_aa: CASSQVFGEETQYF; cdr3_nt: TGCGCCAGCAGCCAGGTGTTCGGGGAAGAGACCCAGTACTTC; j_call: TRBJ2-5; clone_size: -; d_call: -; v_call: TRBV4-1
cdr3_aa: CASSPDRDLSYEQYF; cdr3_nt: TGTGCCAGCTCACCGGACAGGGACCTCTCCTACGAGCAGTACTTC; j_call: TRBJ2-7; clone_size: -; d_call: TRBD1; v_call: TRBV18
cdr3_aa: CASSLVTAASYTEAFF; cdr3_nt: TGTGCCAGCAGCTTAGTAACAGCCGCCTCTTACACTGAAGCTTTCTTT; j_call: TRBJ1-1; clone_size: -; d_call: -; v_call: TRBV7-2
cdr3_aa: CSALGTGGYNEQFF; cdr3_nt: TGCAGCGCCCTAGGGACAGGCGGTTACAATGAGCAGTTCTTC; j_call: TRBJ2-1; clone_size: -; d_call: TRBD1; v_call: TRBV29-1
cdr3_aa: CASSLGSTGPKAFF; cdr3_nt: TGTGCCAGCAGCTTAGGTTCCACAGGGCCCAAAGCTTTCTTT; j_call: TRBJ1-1; clone_size: -; d_call: -; v_call: TRBV11-2
cdr3_aa: CASSGRGLAGGGLVEQYF; cdr3_nt: TGCGCCAGCAGCGGCCGGGGACTAGCGGGAGGGGGTCTTGTCGAGCAGTACTTC; j_call: TRBJ2-7; clone_size: -; d_call: TRBD2; v_call: TRBV5-1
cdr3_aa: CASSLTTPSLQFF; cdr3_nt: TGTGCCAGCAGCCTTACGACTCCCTCGTTGCAGTTCTTC; j_call: TRBJ2-1; clone_size: -; d_call: -; v_call: TRBV11-3
cdr3_aa: CASSFRPAIGGEQYF; cdr3_nt: TGTGCCAGCAGTTTTAGGCCCGCCATCGGAGGGGAGCAGTACTTC; j_call: TRBJ2-7; clone_size: -; d_call: -; v_call: TRBV28
cdr3_aa: CASSLSGNTEAFF; cdr3_nt: TGTGCCAGCAGCTTGTCAGGGAACACTGAAGCTTTCTTT; j_call: TRBJ1-1; clone_size: -; d_call: -; v_call: TRBV11-1
cdr3_aa: CASSLGDRAATIYF; cdr3_nt: TGTGCCAGCAGTTTAGGGGACAGGGCGGCCACCATATATTTT; j_call: TRBJ1-3; clone_size: once; d_call: TRBD1; v_call: TRBV28
cdr3_aa: CASSYSTASNYGYTF; cdr3_nt: TGTGCCAGCAGTTACTCGACAGCCTCTAACTATGGCTACACCTTC; j_call: TRBJ1-2; clone_size: -; d_call: -; v_call: TRBV6-5
cdr3_aa: CASSIVGGAVSSYNEQFF; cdr3_nt: TGTGCCAGTAGTATTGTGGGAGGTGCCGTAAGCTCCTACAATGAGCAGTTCTTC; j_call: TRBJ2-1; clone_size: -; d_call: -; v_call: TRBV19
cdr3_aa: CASSCAAGGSYEQYF; cdr3_nt: TGTGCCAGCAGTTGTGCGGCGGGAGGCTCCTACGAGCAGTACTTC; j_call: TRBJ2-7; clone_size: -; d_call: TRBD2; v_call: TRBV27
cdr3_aa: CASSLGGREQPQHF; cdr3_nt: TGTGCCAGCAGCTTGGGAGGGAGGGAACAGCCCCAGCATTTT; j_call: TRBJ1-5; clone_size: -; d_call: -; v_call: TRBV5-6
cdr3_aa: CASSLTYEQYF; cdr3_nt: TGTGCCAGCAGCCTCACTTACGAGCAGTACTTC; j_call: TRBJ2-7; clone_size: -; d_call: -; v_call: TRBV7-2
cdr3_aa: CASGQIINYGYTF; cdr3_nt: TGTGCCAGCGGTCAGATCATAAACTATGGCTACACCTTC; j_call: TRBJ1-2; clone_size: -; d_call: -; v_call: TRBV28
cdr3_aa: CASSLISGRSHEQFF; cdr3_nt: TGCGCCAGCAGCTTAATCAGCGGGAGGTCCCATGAGCAGTTCTTC; j_call: TRBJ2-1; clone_size: once; d_call: TRBD2; v_call: TRBV5-1
cdr3_aa: CASSLPGLAGSDTQYF; cdr3_nt: TGTGCCAGCAGCTTACCGGGACTAGCGGGATCAGATACGCAGTATTTT; j_call: TRBJ2-3; clone_size: once; d_call: TRBD2; v_call: TRBV11-2